What follows are 21 T cell receptor beta chains derived from one specimen sequenced in a study of cytomegalovirus exposure and HLA in healthy donors. A multiplex PCR was run with 60 Vbeta primers and 13 Jbeta primers. Profiled with immunoSEQ multiplex PCR; TCRdb holds only in-frame clones, not every one. The sample includes about 110,000 clones, more than 60% of them seen just once. The sequencing sample was made of PBMCs. The receptor source for this set is a woman between 40 and 50 years old in good health and CMV-seronegative.

The chain joins TRBV28 to TRBJ1-1, with a tentative D call TRBD1 (6 bases). With 6 bases removed from V and 5 bases from J, the gap between germline ends came to 25 bases. The CDR3 covers 17 residues. The V gene's germline CDR1 is MDHEN and CDR2 SYDVKM. CDR3 sequence: CASSSPGGGALLTEAFF. As DNA, the CDR3 is TGTGCCAGCAGCTCTCCGGGAGGGGGGGCCTTGTTGACTGAAGCTTTCTTT.

The rearrangement uses TRBV7-9 and TRBJ2-5; 7 bases are a match to TRBD2. V dropped 1 base and J dropped 0; count of bases not matched to a gene: 5. Per the germline V gene, CDR1 is SEHNR and CDR2 is FQNEAQ (reference sequence). The CDR3 extends over 16 amino acids. The CDR3 reads CASSLGASGNQETQYF. Written as DNA, the CDR3 is TGTGCCAGCAGCTTAGGGGCTAGCGGAAACCAAGAGACCCAGTACTTC.

The genes are TRBV19 and TRBJ2-1, with TRBD2 matching over 9 bases. J lost 4 bases, V lost 3 bases, and 4 bases had no gene match. The germline CDR1 and CDR2 sequences are LNHDA and SQIVND (reference sequence). The CDR3 totals 15 residues. The CDR3 loop reads CASSIGTSSYNEQFF. In nucleotides, the CDR3 is TGTGCCAGTAGTATCGGGACTAGCAGTTACAATGAGCAGTTCTTC.

This chain connects TRBV5-1 to TRBJ2-1, with D tentatively TRBD2 (7 bases). CDR1 and CDR2 (germline): SGHRS, YFSETQ. The ends were cut back, 5 bases at V and 0 bases at J, with 15 bases in the middle. This CDR3 has 16 residues. This CDR3 reads CASSRGGASSYNEQFF. CDR3 DNA: TGCGCCAGCAGTAGGGGGGGCGCGAGCTCCTACAATGAGCAGTTCTTC.

A remark on this clone: The sample holds other DNA sequences that translate to the same CDR3. The V and J genes are TRBV25-1 and TRBJ1-3, with D unresolved. The V gene's germline CDR1 is MGHDK and CDR2 SYGVNS. Trimming stripped 8 bases from V and 2 bases from J, with 13 bases between. The CDR3 extends over 14 amino acids. In DNA, the CDR3 is TGTGCCAGCTCACCGGGAGGTCCTGGAAACACCATATATTTT. This gives the protein CASSPGGPGNTIYF.

This clone occurred a few times. The V gene is TRBV7-2, the J gene TRBJ2-5; D is ambiguous. This CDR3 spans 14 amino acids. CDR1 and CDR2 (germline): SGHTA, FQGNSA. Trimming removed 5 bases at V and 1 base at J, with 11 bases between. The CDR3 nucleotides are TGTGCCAGCAGCCCCTACGGGTTCCAAGAGACCCAGTACTTC. Residues: CASSPYGFQETQYF.

The V and J genes are TRBV6-1 and TRBJ2-7; D is unclear. CDR1 and CDR2 (germline): MNHNS, SASEGT. The CDR3 contains 12 residues. Trimming took off 6 bases at V and 6 bases at J, with 12 bases between the two ends. The CDR3 loop is CASRGRPVEQYF. The CDR3 DNA reads as TGTGCCAGCAGGGGCAGACCGGTCGAGCAGTACTTC.

V and J are TRBV7-9 and TRBJ1-4; D is unclear. The length of the CDR3 is 16 residues. Trimming cost V 3 bases and J 1 base, with 12 bases left between them. From germline, CDR1 is SEHNR and CDR2 FQNEAQ (reference sequence). The CDR3 region is CASSFREDGTNEKLFF. DNA of the CDR3: TGTGCCAGCAGCTTTAGGGAGGACGGAACTAATGAAAAACTGTTTTTT.

The genes are TRBV5-8 and TRBJ1-4; D not certain. CDR1 and CDR2 from the germline V gene are SGHTS and YDEGEE. The CDR3 consists of 15 residues. V lost 2 bases and J lost 5, with 13 bases in between. CDR3 nucleotides: TGTGCCAGCAGCTTTGTCGGTCGAGTCAATGAAAAACTGTTTTTT. Encoded protein: CASSFVGRVNEKLFF.

The CDR3 here is CASSRRGNEQYF. The DNA for the CDR3 is TGTGCCAGCAGCCGCCGGGGGAACGAGCAGTACTTC. The V and J genes are TRBV6-5 and TRBJ2-7, with a possible D match to TRBD2 (6 bases). The length of the CDR3 is 12 residues. Germline CDR1 and CDR2: MNHEY and SVGAGI. Trimming pared 6 bases from V and 5 bases from J, leaving 11 bases between.

The chain couples TRBV19 to TRBJ2-7; 10 bases line up with TRBD2. The CDR3 sequence is 15 residues long. From germline, CDR1 is LNHDA and CDR2 SQIVND (reference sequence). Trimming took 6 bases from V and 3 from J; bases not matched to a gene: 8. The DNA for the CDR3 is TGTGCCAGTAGCCCCAGGACTAGCGGCTACTACGAGCAGTACTTC. Residues: CASSPRTSGYYEQYF.

This clone showed up just once. The V call is TRBV7-3, the J call TRBJ1-1; 9 nucleotides align to TRBD1. CDR3 length equals 14 residues. Germline trimming cut 2 bases from V and 5 bases from J; bases unmatched to any gene: 3. From germline, CDR1 is SGHTA and CDR2 FQGTGA. CDR3 loop: CASSLSGQGTEAFF. The DNA for the CDR3 is TGTGCCAGCAGCTTATCCGGACAGGGGACTGAAGCTTTCTTT.

This clone showed up just a few times. The rearrangement links TRBV18 to TRBJ2-3, with D hard to call. The CDR3 totals 12 residues. Trimming removed 3 bases at V and 3 bases at J, with 4 bases between. Per germline, CDR1 KGHSH and CDR2 LQKENI. The CDR3 reads CASSPTTDTQYF. DNA for the CDR3: TGTGCCAGCTCACCTACAACAGATACGCAGTATTTT.

Note on this clone: A junction boundary mismatches the germline segment, possibly from a read error. The chain combines TRBV5-4 with TRBJ2-5, with D hard to call. The CDR3 runs to 14 residues. Germline V gene lookup returns CDR1 SGHNT and CDR2 YYREEE (reference sequence). The CDR3 protein is CASSLVGARESQYF. The CDR3 nucleotides are TGTGCCAGCAGCTTGGTAGGAGCAAGAGAGTCCCAGTACTTC.

This clone showed up just a few times. The chain combines TRBV7-9 with TRBJ1-1; D not resolved. There are 12 residues in the CDR3. CDR1 and CDR2 from the germline V gene are SEHNR and FQNEAQ (reference sequence). Trimming pared 0 bases from V and 6 bases from J, leaving 5 bases between. In DNA, the CDR3 is TGTGCCAGCAGCTTAGCAAGAGCTGAAGCTTTCTTT. Protein sequence: CASSLARAEAFF.

This clone was observed a few times. A read error may account for a junction end that differs from germline. This rearrangement joins TRBV6-5 to TRBJ1-5, with a tentative D call TRBD1 (5 bases). The germline CDR1 and CDR2 sequences are MNHEY and SVGAGI. The CDR3 sequence is 15 residues long. The CDR3 nucleotides are TGTGCCAGGAGTTACTCACCAGGGTACGTTCAGCCCCAGCATTTT. This sequence encodes CARSYSPGYVQPQHF.

The V and J genes are TRBV19 and TRBJ2-5; a possible D gene is TRBD1 (6 bases). CDR1 and CDR2 (germline): LNHDA, SQIVND (reference sequence). The ends were cut back, 6 bases at V and 5 bases at J, with 16 bases in the middle. The CDR3 has 14 residues. CDR3 sequence: CASSPRGVEETQYF. The CDR3 nucleotides are TGTGCCAGTAGCCCCAGGGGCGTCGAGGAGACCCAGTACTTC. Using reference TRBV19 and TRBJ2-5 for the parts outside the CDR3, the full variable domain is DGGITQSPKYLFRKEGQNVTLSCEQNLNHDAMYWYRQDPGQGLRLIYYSQIVNDFQKGDIAEGYSVSREKKESFPLTVTSAQKNPTAFYLCASSPRGVEETQYFGPGTRLLVL.

J is TRBJ1-4 and V is TRBV9; D unclear. The CDR3 contains 15 residues. Germline V gives CDR1 SGDLS, CDR2 YYNGEE. V lost 0 bases and J lost 5, with 11 bases in between. The CDR3 reads CASSVALGGNEKLFF. As DNA, the CDR3 is TGTGCCAGCAGCGTAGCGTTGGGAGGCAATGAAAAACTGTTTTTT.

The CDR3 region has the DNA TGTGCCAGCAAAATAAGCGGGGGGGCTGGGGAGCAGTTCTTC. It codes for CASKISGGAGEQFF. J is TRBJ2-1 and V is TRBV2; 10 bases align to TRBD2. CDR3 length: 14 amino acids. The junction had 10 bases not matched to a gene; V was cut back by 7 bases and J by 10 bases. Germline CDR1 reads SNHLY; CDR2 reads FYNNEI.

This sequence joins TRBV2 and TRBJ2-7; 9 bases align to TRBD1. The length of the CDR3 is 15 residues. Per germline, CDR1 SNHLY and CDR2 FYNNEI. The junction had 1 base not matched to a gene; V was cut back by 0 bases and J by 1 base. The CDR3 is CASSEAGQGSYEQYF. The DNA of the CDR3 is TGTGCCAGCAGTGAAGCGGGACAGGGTTCCTACGAGCAGTACTTC.

The V and J genes are TRBV2 and TRBJ2-3; 11 bases are shared with TRBD2. Germline CDR1 SNHLY, CDR2 FYNNEI. V shed 4 bases, J shed 0 bases, and the junction held 6 bases outside the gene matches. This CDR3 is built from 17 residues. The CDR3 DNA reads as TGTGCCAGCAGTGGCGGGACTAGCGGATTTAGCACAGATACGCAGTATTTT. This translates into CASSGGTSGFSTDTQYF.